Listed below are T cell receptor beta chains from one sample, sequenced in a study of CD8 T cells in Susac syndrome. TCRdb reprocessed the immunoSEQ multiplex PCR reads via MiXCR and lists one record per CDR3 protein. The data hold about 190,000 distinct CDR3 sequences, with around 93% observed a single time. Specimen: CD4+ T cells from PBMCs. These receptors originate from a human donor in good health. CDR3s include the opening cysteine and the closing phenylalanine or tryptophan. Each record gives: CDR3 protein, CDR3 DNA, J gene, D gene, V gene, clone size. The D gene is left open where the match is weak. Size is stated for part of the rows, as once, few or many counts, or as a class when the clone is expanded.

CDR3 protein: CASSHGLDSGELFF
CDR3 DNA: TGTGCCAGCAGCCATGGCCTGGACTCCGGGGAGCTGTTTTTT
J gene: TRBJ2-2
D gene: NA
V gene: TRBV4-2
clone size: once

CDR3 protein: CAWSQMGTEAFF
CDR3 DNA: TGTGCCTGGAGCCAGATGGGGACTGAAGCTTTCTTT
J gene: TRBJ1-1
D gene: NA
V gene: TRBV30
clone size: NA

CDR3 protein: CASSSRPLYTQYF
CDR3 DNA: TGTGCCAGCAGCTCTAGACCCTTATATACGCAGTATTTT
J gene: TRBJ2-3
D gene: NA
V gene: TRBV7-2
clone size: NA

CDR3 protein: CASSDRDARTARTSEQFF
CDR3 DNA: TGTGCCAGCAGTGATCGGGATGCGCGGACAGCCAGGACTAGTGAGCAGTTCTTC
J gene: TRBJ2-1
D gene: NA
V gene: TRBV25-1
clone size: NA

CDR3 protein: CSVKKGGAGELFF
CDR3 DNA: TGCAGCGTTAAGAAGGGAGGGGCCGGGGAGCTGTTTTTT
J gene: TRBJ2-2
D gene: TRBD2
V gene: TRBV29-1
clone size: NA

CDR3 protein: CASKGFRLEKLFF
CDR3 DNA: TGTGCCAGCAAAGGGTTCCGGCTCGAAAAACTGTTTTTT
J gene: TRBJ1-4
D gene: NA
V gene: TRBV13
clone size: NA

CDR3 protein: CASGGNTEAFF
CDR3 DNA: TGTGCCTCCGGGGGCAACACTGAAGCTTTCTTT
J gene: TRBJ1-1
D gene: NA
V gene: TRBV28
clone size: once

CDR3 protein: CASSYSGFNYGYTF
CDR3 DNA: TGTGCCAGCAGTTACTCCGGCTTTAACTATGGCTACACCTTC
J gene: TRBJ1-2
D gene: NA
V gene: TRBV6-2/TRBV6-3
clone size: once

CDR3 protein: CASSWTGIEGYGYTF
CDR3 DNA: TGCGCCAGCAGCTGGACAGGGATTGAGGGCTATGGCTACACCTTC
J gene: TRBJ1-2
D gene: TRBD1
V gene: TRBV5-1
clone size: NA

CDR3 protein: CASSPDGWEQYF
CDR3 DNA: TGTGCCAGCAGCCCAGACGGGTGGGAGCAGTACTTC
J gene: TRBJ2-7
D gene: NA
V gene: TRBV14
clone size: NA

CDR3 protein: CASTFSASGYNEQFF
CDR3 DNA: TGTGCCAGCACCTTTTCTGCTAGCGGGTACAATGAGCAGTTCTTC
J gene: TRBJ2-1
D gene: TRBD2
V gene: TRBV7-3
clone size: once

CDR3 protein: CASLSTVNTEAFF
CDR3 DNA: TGTGCCAGCCTTTCAACGGTGAACACTGAAGCTTTCTTT
J gene: TRBJ1-1
D gene: NA
V gene: TRBV6-2/TRBV6-3
clone size: NA

CDR3 protein: CASSGLGDPNQPQHF
CDR3 DNA: TGTGCCAGCAGTGGCCTCGGCGATCCCAATCAGCCCCAGCATTTT
J gene: TRBJ1-5
D gene: NA
V gene: TRBV2
clone size: NA

CDR3 protein: CASSYPSGDDNEQFF
CDR3 DNA: TGTGCCAGCAGTTACCCTAGCGGAGACGACAATGAGCAGTTCTTC
J gene: TRBJ2-1
D gene: TRBD2
V gene: TRBV6-8
clone size: NA

CDR3 protein: CASSLRQTHTNYGYTF
CDR3 DNA: TGTGCCAGCAGCTTACGACAGACTCATACCAACTATGGCTACACCTTC
J gene: TRBJ1-2
D gene: NA
V gene: TRBV7-2
clone size: NA

CDR3 protein: CASSEGNRRNIQYF
CDR3 DNA: TGTGCCAGCAGTGAAGGGAACAGGAGAAACATTCAGTACTTC
J gene: TRBJ2-4
D gene: NA
V gene: TRBV2
clone size: NA

CDR3 protein: CASSETGGDTEVFF
CDR3 DNA: TGTGCCAGCAGCGAGACGGGCGGGGACACTGAAGTTTTCTTT
J gene: TRBJ1-1
D gene: NA
V gene: TRBV28
clone size: NA

CDR3 protein: CASRGLGGAETQYF
CDR3 DNA: TGCGCCAGCAGGGGCCTTGGGGGTGCGGAGACCCAGTACTTC
J gene: TRBJ2-5
D gene: NA
V gene: TRBV5-1
clone size: NA

CDR3 protein: CSALGQANTEAFF
CDR3 DNA: TGCAGCGCCCTGGGACAGGCGAACACTGAAGCTTTCTTT
J gene: TRBJ1-1
D gene: TRBD1
V gene: TRBV29-1
clone size: NA

CDR3 protein: CASSRPGQGAYEQYF
CDR3 DNA: TGTGCCAGCAGCAGGCCGGGACAGGGCGCCTACGAGCAGTACTTC
J gene: TRBJ2-7
D gene: TRBD1
V gene: TRBV11-2
clone size: few

CDR3 protein: CASSQGNRGTDTQYF
CDR3 DNA: TGTGCCAGCAGCCAAGGTAACCGAGGCACAGATACGCAGTATTTT
J gene: TRBJ2-3
D gene: NA
V gene: TRBV3-1
clone size: NA

CDR3 protein: CASSSLGYSALHF
CDR3 DNA: TGTGCCAGCAGCTCCTTGGGGTACTCAGCTCTCCACTTT
J gene: TRBJ1-6
D gene: NA
V gene: TRBV7-8
clone size: NA

CDR3 protein: CASIPSDRTRYGYTF
CDR3 DNA: TGTGCCAGCATCCCATCGGACAGGACCCGCTATGGCTACACCTTC
J gene: TRBJ1-2
D gene: TRBD1
V gene: TRBV6-2/TRBV6-3
clone size: NA

CDR3 protein: CASSFSSLVQYEQYF
CDR3 DNA: TGTGCCAGCAGCTTCTCCTCACTAGTACAATACGAGCAGTACTTC
J gene: TRBJ2-7
D gene: NA
V gene: TRBV5-6
clone size: NA

CDR3 protein: CAWSQGATGNTIYF
CDR3 DNA: TGTGCCTGGTCCCAAGGGGCTACTGGAAACACCATATATTTT
J gene: TRBJ1-3
D gene: NA
V gene: TRBV30
clone size: NA

CDR3 protein: CASSLAGTGANYGYTF
CDR3 DNA: TGTGCCAGCAGCTTAGCGGGTACAGGGGCGAACTATGGCTACACCTTC
J gene: TRBJ1-2
D gene: TRBD1
V gene: TRBV7-2
clone size: NA

CDR3 protein: CASSLRALEKYEQFF
CDR3 DNA: TGTGCCAGCAGTTTACGGGCGCTCGAGAAATATGAGCAGTTCTTC
J gene: TRBJ2-1
D gene: NA
V gene: TRBV12-3/TRBV12-4
clone size: once

CDR3 protein: CASSSQAGGQETQYF
CDR3 DNA: TGTGCCAGCAGCTCCCAGGCCGGGGGACAAGAGACCCAGTACTTC
J gene: TRBJ2-5
D gene: NA
V gene: TRBV7-9
clone size: NA

CDR3 protein: CASSPGGWTEAFF
CDR3 DNA: TGTGCCAGCAGCCCAGGGGGTTGGACTGAAGCTTTCTTT
J gene: TRBJ1-1
D gene: TRBD1
V gene: TRBV6-1
clone size: few

CDR3 protein: CASGPTVGGANYEQYF
CDR3 DNA: TGTGCTAGTGGACCAACGGTGGGGGGCGCCAACTACGAGCAGTACTTC
J gene: TRBJ2-7
D gene: NA
V gene: TRBV12-5
clone size: once

CDR3 protein: CATSAGPFSGANVLTF
CDR3 DNA: TGTGCCACCAGCGCAGGGCCGTTCTCTGGGGCCAACGTCCTGACTTTC
J gene: TRBJ2-6
D gene: NA
V gene: TRBV15
clone size: NA

CDR3 protein: CASSWDRASSPLHF
CDR3 DNA: TGCGCCAGCAGCTGGGACAGGGCTAGTTCACCCCTCCACTTT
J gene: TRBJ1-6
D gene: TRBD1
V gene: TRBV5-1
clone size: NA

CDR3 protein: CAWSKGAGANVLTF
CDR3 DNA: TGTGCCTGGAGTAAGGGGGCTGGGGCCAACGTCCTGACTTTC
J gene: TRBJ2-6
D gene: NA
V gene: TRBV30
clone size: NA

CDR3 protein: CASSSSERGGREQYF
CDR3 DNA: TGTGCCAGCAGCTCCTCGGAGCGGGGGGGCCGGGAGCAGTACTTC
J gene: TRBJ2-7
D gene: TRBD2
V gene: TRBV5-4
clone size: NA

CDR3 protein: CSAYRTNTGELFF
CDR3 DNA: TGCAGCGCCTACAGGACTAACACCGGGGAGCTGTTTTTT
J gene: TRBJ2-2
D gene: NA
V gene: TRBV29-1
clone size: NA

CDR3 protein: CSASLPGAEATQYF
CDR3 DNA: TGCAGTGCTAGCTTACCGGGGGCGGAAGCGACCCAGTACTTC
J gene: TRBJ2-5
D gene: NA
V gene: TRBV20-1
clone size: NA

CDR3 protein: CAWSVLADTQYF
CDR3 DNA: TGTGCCTGGAGTGTACTAGCAGATACGCAGTATTTT
J gene: TRBJ2-3
D gene: NA
V gene: TRBV30
clone size: NA

CDR3 protein: CASSQPAGEAGNTIYF
CDR3 DNA: TGCGCCAGCAGCCAACCCGCAGGGGAAGCGGGAAACACCATATATTTT
J gene: TRBJ1-3
D gene: NA
V gene: TRBV4-1
clone size: NA

CDR3 protein: CASVDDSKPLEAFF
CDR3 DNA: TGTGCCAGCGTGGATGACAGTAAACCACTTGAAGCTTTCTTT
J gene: TRBJ1-1
D gene: NA
V gene: TRBV12-3/TRBV12-4
clone size: NA

CDR3 protein: CASSVELAGIQETQYF
CDR3 DNA: TGTGCCAGCAGTGTGGAACTAGCGGGAATACAGGAGACCCAGTACTTC
J gene: TRBJ2-5
D gene: TRBD2
V gene: TRBV2
clone size: NA

CDR3 protein: CASSEGRVREKLFF
CDR3 DNA: TGTGCCAGCAGTGAAGGGAGGGTCCGGGAAAAACTGTTTTTT
J gene: TRBJ1-4
D gene: NA
V gene: TRBV2
clone size: NA

CDR3 protein: CASTPRGLAGVTGELFF
CDR3 DNA: TGTGCCAGCACTCCCCGGGGACTAGCGGGGGTCACCGGGGAGCTGTTTTTT
J gene: TRBJ2-2
D gene: TRBD2
V gene: TRBV12-3/TRBV12-4
clone size: NA

CDR3 protein: CASSPGLAGGRPSNNEQFF
CDR3 DNA: TGCGCCAGCAGCCCTGGACTAGCGGGGGGCAGGCCCTCGAACAATGAGCAGTTCTTC
J gene: TRBJ2-1
D gene: TRBD2
V gene: TRBV5-1
clone size: NA

CDR3 protein: CASSQWGEAFF
CDR3 DNA: TGTGCCAGCAGCCAATGGGGTGAAGCTTTCTTT
J gene: TRBJ1-1
D gene: NA
V gene: TRBV3-1
clone size: NA

CDR3 protein: CASSRQALQETQYF
CDR3 DNA: TGTGCCAGCAGCCGACAGGCCCTCCAAGAGACCCAGTACTTC
J gene: TRBJ2-5
D gene: NA
V gene: TRBV7-2
clone size: NA

CDR3 protein: CASSARDGNEQFF
CDR3 DNA: TGTGCCAGCTCAGCCCGGGACGGGAATGAGCAGTTCTTC
J gene: TRBJ2-1
D gene: NA
V gene: TRBV18
clone size: NA

CDR3 protein: CASSRGGQGVWKTQYF
CDR3 DNA: TGTGCCAGCAGTAGAGGGGGACAGGGGGTGTGGAAGACCCAGTACTTC
J gene: TRBJ2-5
D gene: TRBD1
V gene: TRBV27
clone size: NA

CDR3 protein: CASSLARAYEQYF
CDR3 DNA: TGTGCCAGCAGTTTAGCGCGGGCCTACGAGCAGTACTTC
J gene: TRBJ2-7
D gene: NA
V gene: TRBV12-3/TRBV12-4
clone size: NA

CDR3 protein: CSVERTGVSNEQFF
CDR3 DNA: TGCAGCGTTGAAAGGACAGGGGTCAGCAATGAGCAGTTCTTC
J gene: TRBJ2-1
D gene: TRBD1
V gene: TRBV29-1
clone size: NA